These 19 T cell receptor beta chains originate from one sample sequenced in a study of cytomegalovirus exposure and HLA in healthy donors. The PCR ran on 60 Vbeta and 13 Jbeta primers. Clones were sequenced by immunoSEQ multiplex PCR, and TCRdb holds only the in-frame ones, with some missing. The table has 75,000 to 90,000 clones, over 75% seen once. The source material was PBMCs. All receptors come from a man between 50 and 59 years old in good health and CMV-seronegative.

This chain connects TRBV7-5 to TRBJ1-2. TRBV7-5 is deemed a pseudogene. This CDR3 spans 10 amino acids. The CDR3 DNA is TGTGCCAGAAGCCTGTATGGCTACACCTTC. Residues: CARSLYGYTF.

The V call is TRBV7-9, the J call TRBJ2-5; 7 bases are shared with TRBD2. The better agreement between TRBJ2-7 and the DNA end casts doubt on the J call. Germline loops: CDR1 SEHNR, CDR2 FQNEAQ (reference sequence). This CDR3 spans 12 amino acids. In nucleotides, the CDR3 is TGTGCCGCCGGGGGGACCTCCTACGAGCAGTACTTC. Its translation is CAAGGTSYEQYF.

In DNA, the CDR3 is TGTGCCAGCAGTGAAAAAGGAGGGCACGGCTACACCTTC. Amino acid sequence: CASSEKGGHGYTF. The chain links TRBV2 to TRBJ1-2; D is unclear. V was pared by 2 bases and J by 8 bases, with 12 bases between. This CDR3 region has 13 residues. The germline gives CDR1 SNHLY, CDR2 FYNNEI.

The rearrangement uses TRBV6-1 and TRBJ1-5, with a possible D match to TRBD1 (6 bases). CDR1 MNHNS and CDR2 SASEGT come from the germline V gene. The CDR3 length is 15 residues. V gave up 6 bases and J gave up 0 bases, with 12 bases separating them. As DNA, the CDR3 is TGTGCCAGCAGGGGGGCAGTCTATAGCAATCAGCCCCAGCATTTT. This gives the protein CASRGAVYSNQPQHF.

The V gene is TRBV6-5, the J gene TRBJ2-3, with 7 bases identical to TRBD1. V trimming: 11 bases; J trimming: 9 bases; junction bases outside the gene matches: 11. The length of the CDR3 is 12 residues. Germline V gene data show CDR1 as MNHEY and CDR2 as SVGAGI. CDR3: CASTGQQGTQYF. DNA for the CDR3: TGTGCCTCGACGGGCCAACAGGGGACGCAGTATTTT.

As DNA, the CDR3 is TGTGCCAGCAGATCCTCGCCAGGCTCAACTAATGAAAAACTGTTTTTT. Translation: CASRSSPGSTNEKLFF. The rearrangement joins TRBV7-8 to TRBJ1-4; D call uncertain. This CDR3 is 16 amino acids long. V was shortened by 6 bases and J by 0 bases, with 14 bases between the two germline ends. Germline CDR1 reads SGHVS; CDR2 reads FQNEAQ.

DNA of the CDR3: TGTGCCAGCAGGGGGACAGGGGGCAATGAGCAGTTCTTC. Its protein is CASRGTGGNEQFF. The chain couples TRBV2 to TRBJ2-1, with TRBD1 identical over 11 bases. This CDR3 is built from 13 residues. Germline V lookup: CDR1 SNHLY, CDR2 FYNNEI. The V and J ends lost 6 bases and 6 bases, in that order; junction bases with no gene match: 1.

The chain links TRBV7-3 to TRBJ2-1; a possible D gene is TRBD2 (7 bases). The V gene lost 5 bases and the J gene lost 3 bases, with 23 bases spanning the gap. Germline-derived CDR1 and CDR2 are SGHTA and FQGTGA. The CDR3 consists of 18 residues. CDR3 DNA sequence: TGTGCCAGCAGCCCCTGGGGGGGGGACAACCTAATCTACAATGAGCAGTTCTTC. Translated: CASSPWGGDNLIYNEQFF.

The rearrangement uses TRBV30 and TRBJ2-5, with D possibly matching TRBD2 (5 bases). Trimming shortened V by 6 bases and J by 5 bases, and 19 bases separated the two germline ends. The CDR3 extends over 14 amino acids. The germline gives CDR1 GTSNPN, CDR2 SVGIG (reference sequence). In nucleotides, the CDR3 is TGTGCCTGCAAAGCCAGAGAGGGCAGGGAGACCCAGTACTTC. Protein product: CACKAREGRETQYF.

The chain uses TRBV10-3 and TRBJ2-7, with TRBD2 matching 10 bases. This CDR3 spans 18 amino acids. CDR1 is ENHRY and CDR2 is SYGVKD in the germline V gene. V shed 10 bases, J shed 9 bases, and the junction held 27 bases outside the gene matches. CDR3 loop: CASDPGLARELRPGGQYF. For the CDR3, the DNA is TGTGCCAGTGACCCGGGACTAGCGAGGGAATTACGACCAGGGGGGCAGTACTTC.

CDR3 protein: CASSQGGEQPQHF. CDR3 nucleotides: TGCGCCAGCAGCCAGGGAGGAGAGCAGCCCCAGCATTTT. V and J are TRBV4-3 and TRBJ1-5; D unresolved. The CDR3 runs 13 residues. V lost 3 bases and J 7 bases, leaving 10 bases between the germline ends. Germline loops: CDR1 LGHNA, CDR2 YSLEER.

This rearrangement joins TRBV7-2 to TRBJ2-1; TRBD2 might be the D (6 bases). CDR3 length: 16 amino acids. Trimming stripped 1 base from V and 3 bases from J, with 13 bases between. Germline CDR1 and CDR2: SGHTA and FQGNSA. Here the CDR3 DNA reads TGTGCCAGCAGCTTAGTTGCGGGATCCTTCTACAATGAGCAGTTCTTC. Translating gives CASSLVAGSFYNEQFF.

The chain uses TRBV5-4 and TRBJ1-6; 8 nucleotides agree with TRBD1. CDR3 length equals 18 residues. The germline V gene encodes CDR1 SGHNT and CDR2 YYREEE (reference sequence). With V trimmed by 3 bases and J by 0 bases, 8 bases remained unmatched. DNA for the CDR3: TGTGCCAGCAGCTCAGATTCCAGGGGGCGCTCCTATAATTCACCCCTCCACTTT. It specifies CASSSDSRGRSYNSPLHF.

This chain uses TRBV5-4 with TRBJ2-1; 8 positions agree with TRBD1. This CDR3 spans 15 amino acids. Germline loops: CDR1 SGHNT, CDR2 YYREEE (reference sequence). J lost 5 bases, V lost 3 bases, and 7 bases had no gene match. CDR3 sequence reads: CASSSGGQAHNEQFF. The CDR3, as DNA: TGTGCCAGCAGCTCCGGGGGACAGGCACACAATGAGCAGTTCTTC.

The chain combines TRBV7-9 with TRBJ1-2; possibly TRBD1 for D (5 bases). There are 12 residues in the CDR3. Germline lookup yields CDR1 SEHNR and CDR2 FQNEAQ (reference sequence). The CDR3 nucleotides are TGTTCCGGCGCTCGGGGGGACTATGGCTACACCTTC. Its translation is CSGARGDYGYTF.

For this clone: In the same sample, other DNA sequences code for this CDR3. The chain couples TRBV9 to TRBJ1-4, with D possibly matching TRBD1 (6 bases). The CDR3 runs to 16 residues. CDR1 is SGDLS and CDR2 is YYNGEE in the germline V gene. The V end was cut by 4 bases, the J end by 2 bases, with 15 bases between. The CDR3 sequence is CASSPRGGGTNEKLFF. Written as DNA, the CDR3 is TGTGCCAGCAGCCCCCGGGGGGGCGGCACTAATGAAAAACTGTTTTTT.

The rearrangement uses TRBV7-3 and TRBJ2-2, with D perhaps matching TRBD2 (5 bases). V gave up 2 bases and J gave up 4 bases, with 8 bases separating them. Germline V gene lookup returns CDR1 SGHTA and CDR2 FQGTGA. This CDR3 comprises 14 residues. The CDR3 DNA sequence: TGTGCCAGCAGCTTACGGGGTTCCACCGGGGAGCTGTTTTTT. Its protein product is CASSLRGSTGELFF.

The V and J genes are TRBV9 and TRBJ2-7; D may be TRBD1 (5 bases). The CDR3 covers 15 residues. Trimming pared 1 base from V and 0 bases from J, leaving 11 bases between. The germline V gene encodes CDR1 SGDLS and CDR2 YYNGEE. The CDR3 sequence: CASSVQGHSSYEQYF. The DNA for the CDR3 is TGTGCCAGCAGCGTACAGGGTCACAGCTCCTACGAGCAGTACTTC.

The chain recombines TRBV15 with TRBJ2-7, with a weak D call TRBD1 (6 bases). The CDR3 runs to 15 residues. The V and J ends lost 5 bases and 3 bases respectively, with 17 bases between them. In germline, CDR1 is LNHNV, CDR2 YYDKDF (reference sequence). CDR3 region: CATSSPPDSVYEQYF. CDR3 in DNA: TGTGCCACCAGCTCTCCCCCGGACAGCGTCTACGAGCAGTACTTC.